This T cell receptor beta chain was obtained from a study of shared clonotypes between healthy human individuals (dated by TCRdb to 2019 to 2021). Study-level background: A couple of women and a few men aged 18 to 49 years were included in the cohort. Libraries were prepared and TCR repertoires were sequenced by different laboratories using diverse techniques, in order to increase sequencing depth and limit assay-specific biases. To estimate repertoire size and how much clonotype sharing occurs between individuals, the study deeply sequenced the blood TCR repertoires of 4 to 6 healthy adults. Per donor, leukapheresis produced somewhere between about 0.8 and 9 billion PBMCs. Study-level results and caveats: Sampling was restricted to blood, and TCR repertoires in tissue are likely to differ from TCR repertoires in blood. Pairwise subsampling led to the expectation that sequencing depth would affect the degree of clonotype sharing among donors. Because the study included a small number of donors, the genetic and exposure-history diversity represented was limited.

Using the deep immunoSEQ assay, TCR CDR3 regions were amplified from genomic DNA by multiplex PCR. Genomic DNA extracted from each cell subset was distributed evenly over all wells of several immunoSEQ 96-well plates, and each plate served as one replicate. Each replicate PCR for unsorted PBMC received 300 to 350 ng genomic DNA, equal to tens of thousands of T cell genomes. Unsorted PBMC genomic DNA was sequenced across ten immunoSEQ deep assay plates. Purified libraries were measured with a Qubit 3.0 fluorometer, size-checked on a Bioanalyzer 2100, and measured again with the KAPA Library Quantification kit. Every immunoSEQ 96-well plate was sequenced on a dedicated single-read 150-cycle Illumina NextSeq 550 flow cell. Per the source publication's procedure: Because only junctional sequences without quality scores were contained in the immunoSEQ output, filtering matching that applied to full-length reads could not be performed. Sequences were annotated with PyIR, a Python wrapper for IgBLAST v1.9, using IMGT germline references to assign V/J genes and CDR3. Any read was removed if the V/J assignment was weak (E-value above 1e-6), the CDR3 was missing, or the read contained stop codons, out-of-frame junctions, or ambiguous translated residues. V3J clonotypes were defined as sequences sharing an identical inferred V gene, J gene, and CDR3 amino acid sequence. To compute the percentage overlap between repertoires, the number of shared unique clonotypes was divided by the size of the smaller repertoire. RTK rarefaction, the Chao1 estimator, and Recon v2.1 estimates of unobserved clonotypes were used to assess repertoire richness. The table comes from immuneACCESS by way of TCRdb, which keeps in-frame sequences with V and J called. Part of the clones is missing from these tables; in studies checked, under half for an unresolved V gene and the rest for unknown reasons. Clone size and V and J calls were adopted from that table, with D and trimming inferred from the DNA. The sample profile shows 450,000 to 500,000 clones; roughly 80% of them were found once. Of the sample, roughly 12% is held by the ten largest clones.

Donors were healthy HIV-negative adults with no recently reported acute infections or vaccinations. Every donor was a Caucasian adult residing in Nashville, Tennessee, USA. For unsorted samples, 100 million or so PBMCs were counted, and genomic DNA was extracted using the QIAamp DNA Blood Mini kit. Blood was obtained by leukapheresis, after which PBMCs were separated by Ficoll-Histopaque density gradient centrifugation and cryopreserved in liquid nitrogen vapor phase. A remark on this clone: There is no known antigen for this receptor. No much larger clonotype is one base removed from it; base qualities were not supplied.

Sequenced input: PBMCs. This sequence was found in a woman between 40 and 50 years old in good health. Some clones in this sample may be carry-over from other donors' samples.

The DNA sequence reads TGTGCCAGCAGTCCAGGGACGGCGAACACTGAAGCTTTCTTT. Its translation is CASSPGTANTEAFF. The chain couples TRBV11-1 to TRBJ1-1, with TRBD1 as a weak D call on 5 bases. As encoded in the germline V gene (reference sequence), CDR1 is SGHAT while CDR2 is FQDESV. The CDR3 starts with the cysteine, ends with the phenylalanine, and has 14 residues. Here the CDR3 DNA is all that survives: 42 bases in frame from base 1. V lost 6 bases and J lost 1 base; the stretch between them is 12 bases long.